The TCR beta chain described here comes from a study of cytomegalovirus exposure and HLA in healthy donors. Study-level results: A likely sequencing artifact accounted for one observed cluster of highly shared sequence variants. The productive fraction for most TCR beta V segments was about 87% or about 30% in an earlier analysis. Later examination showed HLA-associated TCR beta chains had greater clonal expansion than equally common others.

Concerning this clone: Its antigen is not known.

The V gene lost 5 bases and the J gene lost 6 bases, with 9 bases spanning the gap. Germline CDR1 reads SGHTA; CDR2 reads FQGTGA. This CDR3 region has 12 residues. Primers: 60 Vbeta forward and 13 Jbeta reverse. Libraries were prepared by immunoSEQ multiplex PCR; TCRdb keeps only in-frame clonotypes and omits some of them. The sample table sets out about 130,000 clones. This sequence joins TRBV7-3 and TRBJ2-3; possible D gene TRBD1, 5 bases. Sequenced sample: PBMCs. This receptor was identified in a woman in her forties in good health and CMV-seropositive. The CDR3 is CASSLDSDTQYF. CDR3 sequence (DNA): TGTGCCAGCAGCCTAGACAGTGATACGCAGTATTTT.